This T cell receptor beta chain stems from a study of T cell responses to AZD1222 COVID-19 vaccine. Findings and caveats of the study: Repertoire samples came only from after the peak T cell response. Reports indicate that nearly half of spike-specific TCRs are directed at unmutated variant regions. There were vaccine-associated CD4 TCRs across spike, dominant at 160-218 and 743-854. Clonal diversity may have been underestimated in mostly white British donors.

Clones were sequenced by immunoSEQ multiplex PCR, and TCRdb holds only the in-frame ones, with some missing. This sample has nearly 90,000 clones; about 86% occur once, and the top ten carry 10%. The CDR3 length is 14 residues. The germline gives CDR1 MNHEY, CDR2 SVGEGT. V shed 4 bases, J shed 1 base, and the junction held 3 bases outside the gene matches. Of note for this clone: The antigen is undetermined.

Sample: peripheral blood, taken on day 0 of MenACWY control vaccination. The V gene is TRBV6-2 or TRBV6-3, the J gene TRBJ1-1; TRBD1 matches at 7 bases. The receptor was derived from an adult in good health. The CDR3 region is CASSSGQSNTEAFF. For the CDR3, the DNA is TGTGCCAGCAGTTCGGGACAGTCGAACACTGAAGCTTTCTTT.